These T cell receptor beta chains were read from a single sample in a study of shared clonotypes between healthy human individuals. Repertoires were generated with immunoSEQ multiplex PCR, while TCRdb's copy carries only in-frame clones and drops some. This table has roughly 2.6 million clones, more than 90% appearing once. The sample taken for sequencing was naive CD4+ T cells sorted from blood. The receptors derive from a man younger than 30 in good health. CDR3s include the opening cysteine and the closing phenylalanine or tryptophan. The D gene is left open where the match is weak. For some rows the clone size is stated as once, few or many, or as a class when expanded; others skip it.

len	abundance	v_gene	d_gene	j_gene	CDR3aa	CDR3nt
16	.	TRBV30	.	TRBJ1-5	CAWDMRVKDSNQPQHF	TGTGCCTGGGATATGCGGGTAAAGGATAGCAATCAGCCCCAGCATTTT
15	few	TRBV7-9	.	TRBJ1-4	CASSFTGKLGEKLFF	TGTGCCAGCAGCTTCACAGGGAAATTGGGTGAAAAACTGTTTTTT
17	.	TRBV5-1	.	TRBJ1-3	CASSPWPTPNSGNTIYF	TGCGCCAGCAGCCCTTGGCCCACACCCAACTCTGGAAACACCATATATTTT
15	.	TRBV4-3	TRBD1	TRBJ1-5	CASSQEVTGIQPQHF	TGCGCCAGCAGCCAAGAAGTGACAGGGATTCAGCCCCAGCATTTT
17	.	TRBV18	.	TRBJ2-3	CASSPPIRETSTDTQYF	TGTGCCAGCTCACCACCAATCCGGGAGACTAGCACAGATACGCAGTATTTT
16	.	TRBV7-2	TRBD2	TRBJ2-7	CASSSQGASGSYEQYF	TGTGCCAGCAGCTCCCAGGGGGCTAGCGGGAGTTACGAGCAGTACTTC
15	.	TRBV30	.	TRBJ1-1	CAWSGRRLLDTEAFF	TGTGCCTGGAGTGGACGTCGACTCTTAGACACTGAAGCTTTCTTT
14	.	TRBV5-1	.	TRBJ2-3	CASSLAGGLDTQYF	TGCGCCAGCAGCTTGGCGGGCGGCCTAGATACGCAGTATTTT
16	.	TRBV5-1	TRBD2	TRBJ2-2	CASSLGSSGIGGELFF	TGCGCCAGCAGCTTGGGGTCCAGCGGGATTGGCGGGGAGCTGTTTTTT
16	.	TRBV11-2	.	TRBJ2-7	CASSPDGGPRFYEQYF	TGTGCCAGCAGCCCGGATGGGGGTCCACGATTCTACGAGCAGTACTTC
12	few	TRBV2	.	TRBJ1-2	CASSRGTEGYTF	TGTGCCAGCAGTCGTGGGACGGAGGGCTACACCTTC
12	once	TRBV5-6	.	TRBJ1-6	CASSLELGPANF	TGTGCCAGCAGCTTGGAGTTGGGACCCGCAAACTTT
13	.	TRBV12-5	.	TRBJ2-5	CASGSAREETQYF	TGTGCTAGTGGAAGCGCGAGAGAAGAGACCCAGTACTTC
17	once	TRBV21-1	.	TRBJ1-4	CASSLPPDPGEREKLFF	TGTGCCAGCAGCCTGCCGCCAGATCCGGGGGAAAGGGAAAAACTGTTTTTT
14	.	TRBV7-9	.	TRBJ2-7	CASSFRPNSYEQYF	TGTGCCAGCAGCTTCCGTCCAAATTCCTACGAGCAGTACTTC
15	.	TRBV5-4	.	TRBJ1-1	CASSLGQVMNTEAFF	TGTGCCAGCAGCTTGGGACAGGTAATGAACACTGAAGCTTTCTTT
16	.	TRBV2	.	TRBJ1-4	CASSDPGLRGNEKLFF	TGTGCCAGCAGTGATCCGGGGTTGAGGGGGAATGAAAAACTGTTTTTT
15	.	TRBV28	.	TRBJ2-5	CASSLMRGMSETQYF	TGTGCCAGCAGTTTAATGCGGGGAATGAGCGAGACCCAGTACTTC
14	.	TRBV5-6	.	TRBJ1-2	CASSLESPNYGYTF	TGTGCCAGCAGCTTGGAATCACCAAACTATGGCTACACCTTC
18	.	TRBV19	TRBD1	TRBJ1-5	CASSVATGTTGRGQPQHF	TGTGCCAGTAGTGTTGCGACAGGGACGACGGGGAGAGGACAGCCCCAGCATTTT
14	.	TRBV5-1	.	TRBJ1-5	CASSLGQTGQPQHF	TGCGCCAGCAGCTTGGGACAGACGGGGCAGCCCCAGCATTTT
14	.	TRBV7-2	.	TRBJ2-5	CASSPDRGGETQYF	TGTGCCAGCAGCCCGGACAGAGGGGGAGAGACCCAGTACTTC
14	.	TRBV7-9	.	TRBJ1-1	CASGREAGNTEAFF	TGTGCCAGCGGCCGGGAGGCGGGGAACACTGAAGCTTTCTTT
15	.	TRBV2	.	TRBJ1-5	CASSEAGGAGKPQHF	TGTGCCAGCAGTGAAGCTGGGGGGGCTGGGAAGCCCCAGCATTTT
14	.	TRBV19	.	TRBJ2-7	CASSMDRFAYEQYF	TGTGCCAGTAGTATGGACCGGTTCGCCTACGAGCAGTACTTC
13	.	TRBV29-1	TRBD1	TRBJ2-7	CSVRQGGSYEQYF	TGCAGCGTCAGACAGGGGGGCTCCTACGAGCAGTACTTC
13	.	TRBV28	TRBD1	TRBJ2-7	CASSMGQVYEQYF	TGTGCCAGCAGTATGGGACAGGTCTACGAGCAGTACTTC
15	.	TRBV19	.	TRBJ1-5	CASSIGSGRGQPQHF	TGTGCCAGTAGTATAGGGTCGGGAAGGGGGCAGCCCCAGCATTTT
15	.	TRBV7-8	TRBD1	TRBJ2-7	CASSSRQGSTYEQYF	TGTGCCAGCAGCTCCCGACAGGGTAGCACCTACGAGCAGTACTTC
16	.	TRBV19	.	TRBJ2-1	CASSIVVPPGQGEQFF	TGTGCCAGTAGTATAGTAGTCCCGCCAGGGCAGGGTGAACAGTTCTTC
17	.	TRBV4-3	.	TRBJ1-2	CASSQVSVGRQGYGYTF	TGCGCCAGCAGCCAAGTAAGCGTAGGAAGACAAGGGTATGGCTACACCTTC
15	.	TRBV11-2	TRBD2	TRBJ2-5	CASSSQAGGPETQYF	TGTGCCAGCAGCTCGCAAGCGGGGGGACCAGAGACCCAGTACTTC
15	.	TRBV28	.	TRBJ1-4	CASSLSTGGNEKLFF	TGTGCCAGCAGTTTATCGACAGGCGGAAATGAAAAACTGTTTTTT
14	.	TRBV5-1	TRBD1	TRBJ2-3	CASSSTGVGDTQYF	TGCGCCAGCAGTTCGACAGGGGTGGGGGATACGCAGTATTTT
15	once	TRBV5-1	.	TRBJ1-3	CASSLGPTSGNTIYF	TGCGCCAGCAGCTTGGGACCGACCTCTGGAAACACCATATATTTT
13	.	TRBV7-3	.	TRBJ2-6	CASRLSGANVLTF	TGTGCCAGCAGGCTGTCTGGGGCCAACGTCCTGACTTTC
13	once	TRBV6-6	.	TRBJ2-7	CASRTESSYEQYF	TGTGCCAGCCGAACGGAGAGCTCCTACGAGCAGTACTTC
13	.	TRBV4-3	.	TRBJ2-1	CASSQEGGNEQFF	TGCGCCAGCAGCCAAGAAGGCGGCAATGAGCAGTTCTTC
14	few	TRBV9	.	TRBJ2-2	CASSIGPNTGELFF	TGTGCCAGCAGCATCGGACCGAACACCGGGGAGCTGTTTTTT
18	.	TRBV19	.	TRBJ1-5	CASSIDQGTIIINQPQHF	TGTGCCAGTAGTATAGACCAGGGGACGATTATTATCAATCAGCCCCAGCATTTT
14	.	TRBV19	.	TRBJ2-3	CASGFRFPTDTQYF	TGTGCCAGTGGATTCAGATTCCCGACAGATACGCAGTATTTT
13	.	TRBV10-1	.	TRBJ2-2	CASSESSSGELFF	TGCGCCAGCAGTGAGTCGAGTTCCGGGGAGCTGTTTTTT
16	.	TRBV2	TRBD1	TRBJ2-3	CASSIEGQGVGDTQYF	TGTGCCAGCAGTATTGAGGGACAGGGGGTCGGAGATACGCAGTATTTT
15	once	TRBV10-2	.	TRBJ2-7	CASSELWTASYEQYF	TGCGCCAGCAGTGAGCTTTGGACAGCCTCCTACGAGCAGTACTTC
15	.	TRBV11-2	TRBD1	TRBJ2-2	CASRRPGQGGGELFF	TGTGCCAGCAGGAGACCGGGACAGGGTGGCGGGGAGCTGTTTTTT